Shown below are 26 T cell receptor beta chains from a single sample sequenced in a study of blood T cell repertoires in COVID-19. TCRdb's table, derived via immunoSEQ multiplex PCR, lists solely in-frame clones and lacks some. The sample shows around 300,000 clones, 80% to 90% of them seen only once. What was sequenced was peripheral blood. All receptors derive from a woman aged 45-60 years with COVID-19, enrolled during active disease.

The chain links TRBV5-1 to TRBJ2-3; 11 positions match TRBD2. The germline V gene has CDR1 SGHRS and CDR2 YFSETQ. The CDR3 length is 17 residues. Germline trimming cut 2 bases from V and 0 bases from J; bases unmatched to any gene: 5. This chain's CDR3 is CASSFGTSGLSTDTQYF. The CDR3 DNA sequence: TGCGCCAGCAGCTTCGGGACTAGCGGCCTTAGCACAGATACGCAGTATTTT.

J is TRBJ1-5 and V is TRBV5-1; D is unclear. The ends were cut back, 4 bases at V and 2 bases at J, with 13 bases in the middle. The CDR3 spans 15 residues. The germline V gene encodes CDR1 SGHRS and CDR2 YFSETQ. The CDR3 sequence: CASSVGGNGNQPQHF. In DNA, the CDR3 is TGCGCCAGCAGCGTGGGAGGAAACGGCAATCAGCCCCAGCATTTT. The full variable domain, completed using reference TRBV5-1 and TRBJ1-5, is KAGVTQTPRYLIKTRGQQVTLSCSPISGHRSVSWYQQTPGQGLQFLFEYFSETQRNKGNFPGRFSGRQFSNSRSEMNVSTLELGDSALYLCASSVGGNGNQPQHFGDGTRLSIL.

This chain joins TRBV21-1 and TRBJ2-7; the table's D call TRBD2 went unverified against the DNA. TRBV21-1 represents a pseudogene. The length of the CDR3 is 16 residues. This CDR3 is CASSGPRLALTYEQYF. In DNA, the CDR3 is TGTGCCAGCAGCGGACCTCGACTAGCGTTAACCTACGAGCAGTACTTC.

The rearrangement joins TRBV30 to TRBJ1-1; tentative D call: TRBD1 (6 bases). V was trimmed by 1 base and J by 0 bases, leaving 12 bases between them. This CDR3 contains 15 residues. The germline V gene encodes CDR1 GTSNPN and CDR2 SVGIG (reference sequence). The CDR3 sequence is CAWSESRGMNTEAFF. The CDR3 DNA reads TGTGCCTGGAGTGAGAGCAGGGGAATGAACACTGAAGCTTTCTTT.

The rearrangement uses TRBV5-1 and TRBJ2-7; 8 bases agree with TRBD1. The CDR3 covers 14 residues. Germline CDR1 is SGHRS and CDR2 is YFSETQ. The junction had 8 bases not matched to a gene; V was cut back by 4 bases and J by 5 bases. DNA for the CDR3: TGCGCCAGCAGCCTTGGACAGGGTATCGACGAGCAGTACTTC. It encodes CASSLGQGIDEQYF.

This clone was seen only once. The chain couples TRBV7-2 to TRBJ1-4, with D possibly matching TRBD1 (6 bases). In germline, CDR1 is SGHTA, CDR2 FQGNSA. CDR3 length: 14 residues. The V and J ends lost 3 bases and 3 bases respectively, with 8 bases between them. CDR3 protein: CASSFGQPNEKLFF. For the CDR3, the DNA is TGTGCCAGCAGCTTCGGACAGCCTAATGAAAAACTGTTTTTT.

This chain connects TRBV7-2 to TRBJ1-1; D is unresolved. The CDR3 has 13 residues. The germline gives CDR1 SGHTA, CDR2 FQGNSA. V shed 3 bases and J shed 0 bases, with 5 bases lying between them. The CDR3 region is CASSFKMNTEAFF. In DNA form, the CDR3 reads TGTGCCAGCAGCTTTAAAATGAACACTGAAGCTTTCTTT.

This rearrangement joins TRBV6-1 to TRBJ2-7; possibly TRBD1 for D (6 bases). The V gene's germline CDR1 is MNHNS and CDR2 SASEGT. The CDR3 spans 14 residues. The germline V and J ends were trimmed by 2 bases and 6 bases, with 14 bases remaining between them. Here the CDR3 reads CASSESTGMGEQYF. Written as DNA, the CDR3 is TGTGCCAGCAGTGAATCGACAGGAATGGGCGAGCAGTACTTC.

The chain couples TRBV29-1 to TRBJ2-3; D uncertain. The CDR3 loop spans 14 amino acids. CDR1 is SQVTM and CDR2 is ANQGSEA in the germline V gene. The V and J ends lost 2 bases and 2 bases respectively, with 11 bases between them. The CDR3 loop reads CSVESVRNTDTQYF. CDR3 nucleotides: TGCAGCGTTGAATCAGTAAGAAACACAGATACGCAGTATTTT.

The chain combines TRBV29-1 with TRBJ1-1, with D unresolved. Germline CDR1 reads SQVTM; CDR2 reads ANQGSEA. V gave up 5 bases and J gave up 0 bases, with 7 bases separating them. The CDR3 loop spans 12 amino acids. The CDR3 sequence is CSVPSMNTEAFF. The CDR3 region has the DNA TGCAGCGTTCCCAGTATGAACACTGAAGCTTTCTTT.

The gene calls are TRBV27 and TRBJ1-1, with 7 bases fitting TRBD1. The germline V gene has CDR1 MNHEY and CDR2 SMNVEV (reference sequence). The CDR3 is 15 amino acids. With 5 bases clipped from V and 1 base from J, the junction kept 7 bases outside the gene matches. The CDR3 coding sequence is TGTGCCAGCAGTCACAGGGGACCGACGAACACTGAAGCTTTCTTT. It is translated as CASSHRGPTNTEAFF.

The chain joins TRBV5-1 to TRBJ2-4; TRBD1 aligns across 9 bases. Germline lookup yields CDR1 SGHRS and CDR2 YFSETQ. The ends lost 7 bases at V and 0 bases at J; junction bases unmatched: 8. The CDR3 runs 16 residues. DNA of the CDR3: TGCGCCAGCTCCATGGGACAGGGCCTAGCCAAAAACATTCAGTACTTC. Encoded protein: CASSMGQGLAKNIQYF. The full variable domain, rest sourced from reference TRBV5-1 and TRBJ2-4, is KAGVTQTPRYLIKTRGQQVTLSCSPISGHRSVSWYQQTPGQGLQFLFEYFSETQRNKGNFPGRFSGRQFSNSRSEMNVSTLELGDSALYLCASSMGQGLAKNIQYFGAGTRLSVL.

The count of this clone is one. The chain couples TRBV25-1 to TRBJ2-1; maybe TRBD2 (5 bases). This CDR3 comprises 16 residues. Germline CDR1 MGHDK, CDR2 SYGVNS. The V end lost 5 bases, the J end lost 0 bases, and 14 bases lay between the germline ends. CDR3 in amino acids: CASSSLVGSSYNEQFF. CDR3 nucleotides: TGTGCCAGCAGTAGCCTAGTTGGGAGCTCCTACAATGAGCAGTTCTTC.

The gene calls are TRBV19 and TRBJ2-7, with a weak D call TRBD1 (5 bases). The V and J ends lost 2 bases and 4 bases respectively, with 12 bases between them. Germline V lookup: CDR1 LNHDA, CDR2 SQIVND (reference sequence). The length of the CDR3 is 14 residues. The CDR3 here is CASSISWPGYEQYF. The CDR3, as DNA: TGTGCCAGTAGTATATCCTGGCCAGGGTACGAGCAGTACTTC.

The CDR3 here is CASSEARNTEAFF. In DNA, the CDR3 is TGTGCCAGCAGTGAAGCGCGGAACACTGAAGCTTTCTTT. The chain recombines TRBV6-1 with TRBJ1-1; D is unclear. Between the trimmed V and J ends, which lost 0 bases and 1 base, there was a span of 3 bases. This CDR3 is built from 13 residues. CDR1 and CDR2 (germline): MNHNS, SASEGT.

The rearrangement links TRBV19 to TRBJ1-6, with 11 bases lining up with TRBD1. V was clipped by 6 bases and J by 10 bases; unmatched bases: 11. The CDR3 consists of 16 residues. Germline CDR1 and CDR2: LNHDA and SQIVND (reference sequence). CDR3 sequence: CASSTPDRGRGSPLHF. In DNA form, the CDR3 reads TGTGCCAGTAGCACTCCGGACAGGGGGCGAGGATCACCCCTCCACTTT.

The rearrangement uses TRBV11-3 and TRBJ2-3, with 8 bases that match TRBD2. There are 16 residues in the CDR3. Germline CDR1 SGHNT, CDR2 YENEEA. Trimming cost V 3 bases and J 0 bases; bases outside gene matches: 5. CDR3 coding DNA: TGTGCCAGCAGCTTTAGCGGGGTAACTAGCACAGATACGCAGTATTTT. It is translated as CASSFSGVTSTDTQYF.

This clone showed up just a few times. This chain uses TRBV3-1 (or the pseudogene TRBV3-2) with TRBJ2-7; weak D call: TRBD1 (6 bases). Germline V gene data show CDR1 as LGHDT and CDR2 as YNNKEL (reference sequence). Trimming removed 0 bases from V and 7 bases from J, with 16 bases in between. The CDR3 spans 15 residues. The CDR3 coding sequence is TGTGCCAGCAGCCAAGATCAGGGGCCGACAAGGGAGCAGTACTTC. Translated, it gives CASSQDQGPTREQYF.

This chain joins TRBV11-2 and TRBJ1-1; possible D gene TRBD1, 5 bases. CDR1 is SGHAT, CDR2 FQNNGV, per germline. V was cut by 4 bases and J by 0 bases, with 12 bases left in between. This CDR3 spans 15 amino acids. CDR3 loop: CASSSLDRLNTEAFF. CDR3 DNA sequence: TGTGCCAGCAGCTCTCTCGACAGACTGAACACTGAAGCTTTCTTT.

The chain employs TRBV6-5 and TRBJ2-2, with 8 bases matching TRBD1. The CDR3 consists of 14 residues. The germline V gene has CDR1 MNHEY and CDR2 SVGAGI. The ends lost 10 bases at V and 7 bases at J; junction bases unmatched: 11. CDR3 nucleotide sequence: TGTGCCACCACAAGACAGGGGTTTGGCGGGGAGCTGTTTTTT. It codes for CATTRQGFGGELFF.

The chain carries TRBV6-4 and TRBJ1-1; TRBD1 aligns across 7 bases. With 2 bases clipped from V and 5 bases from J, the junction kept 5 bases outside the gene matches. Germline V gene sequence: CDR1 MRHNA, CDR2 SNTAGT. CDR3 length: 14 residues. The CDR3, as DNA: TGTGCCAGCAGTGACCCCACCAGGGGGACTGAAGCTTTCTTT. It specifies CASSDPTRGTEAFF.

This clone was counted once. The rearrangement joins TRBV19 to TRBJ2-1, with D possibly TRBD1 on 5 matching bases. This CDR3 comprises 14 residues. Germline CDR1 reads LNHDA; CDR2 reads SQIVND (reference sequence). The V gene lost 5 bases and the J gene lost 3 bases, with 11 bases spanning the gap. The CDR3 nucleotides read TGTGCCAGTAGTGTGGACACGGGCTACAATGAGCAGTTCTTC. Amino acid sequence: CASSVDTGYNEQFF.

DNA of the CDR3: TGCGCCAGCAGCTTGGGACTCGAAGCTTTCTTT. It specifies CASSLGLEAFF. This rearrangement joins TRBV5-1 to TRBJ1-1; D gene unclear. CDR1 and CDR2 (germline): SGHRS, YFSETQ. V was pared by 0 bases and J by 8 bases, with 5 bases between. This CDR3 contains 11 residues.

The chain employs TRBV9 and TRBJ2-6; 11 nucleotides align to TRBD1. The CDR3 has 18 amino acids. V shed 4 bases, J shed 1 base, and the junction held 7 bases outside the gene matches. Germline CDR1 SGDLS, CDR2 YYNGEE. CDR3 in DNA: TGTGCCAGCAGCCCTCGGACAGGGGGCGCTTCTGGGGCCAACGTCCTGACTTTC. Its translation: CASSPRTGGASGANVLTF.

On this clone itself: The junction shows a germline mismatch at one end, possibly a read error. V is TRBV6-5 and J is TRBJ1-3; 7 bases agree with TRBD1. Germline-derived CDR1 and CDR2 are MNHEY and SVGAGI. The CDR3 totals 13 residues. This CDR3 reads CGTTGKNGNTIYF. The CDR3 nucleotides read TGCGGTACGACAGGGAAAAATGGAAACACCATATATTTT.

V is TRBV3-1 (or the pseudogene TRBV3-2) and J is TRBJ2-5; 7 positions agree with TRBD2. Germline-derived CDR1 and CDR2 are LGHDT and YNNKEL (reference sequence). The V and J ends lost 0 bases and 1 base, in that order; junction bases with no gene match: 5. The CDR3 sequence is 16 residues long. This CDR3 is CASSQDAGVPQETQYF. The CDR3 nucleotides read TGTGCCAGCAGCCAAGATGCGGGAGTTCCCCAAGAGACCCAGTACTTC.